A selection of T cell receptor beta chains follows, all from one sample in a study of blood T cell repertoires in COVID-19. Some clones are missing from TCRdb's copy, which holds only in-frame ones; the method was immunoSEQ multiplex PCR. The table lists around 100,000 clones, around 88% of them singletons. The sample was peripheral blood. The receptors were gathered from a human donor in a cohort sampled during active COVID-19. The CDR3 runs from the conserved cysteine through the conserved F or W. A D gene is named only where the DNA matches it firmly. Clone size is not always given. Where it is, it says once, few, many or a class for expanded clones.

>TRBD1|TRBJ2-7|.|TRBV28
TGTGCCAGCTCCGGCGACAGGGGAACCTACGAGCAGTACTTC
CASSGDRGTYEQYF
>TRBD2|TRBJ2-3|.|TRBV30
TGTGCCTCCAATAGCGGGAGCCCAGATACGCAGTATTTT
CASNSGSPDTQYF
>TRBD2|TRBJ2-1|.|TRBV4-1
TGCGCCAGCAGCCAACGGCGGGAGGGATGGAATGAGCAGTTCTTC
CASSQRREGWNEQFF
>TRBD2|TRBJ2-1|.|TRBV7-6
TGTGCCAGCAGCGATAACTTAGCGGGACGCAATGAGCAGTTCTTC
CASSDNLAGRNEQFF
>TRBD1|TRBJ2-7|.|TRBV7-9
TGTGCCAGCAGCCGTCGTCACAGGGGTTCCTTACACCCCTACGAGCAGTACTTC
CASSRRHRGSLHPYEQYF
>.|TRBJ1-5|.|TRBV24-1
TGTGCCACCAGTGATAAGGTTAGCAGAGTAATCCCCGAATATAGCAATCAGCCCCAGCATTTT
CATSDKVSRVIPEYSNQPQHF
>.|TRBJ2-7|.|TRBV28
TGTGCCACCAGGGTTGCCTCGGGCGAGCAGTACTTC
CATRVASGEQYF
>TRBD2|TRBJ2-5|.|TRBV11-2
TGTGCCAGCAGCTGGGGGGAGCGGGAGGTAGAGACCCAGTACTTC
CASSWGEREVETQYF
>TRBD1|TRBJ1-1|.|TRBV10-1
TGCGCCAGCAGTGAGTCGAGAGGGGGCGGCCTCACTGAAGCTTTCTTT
CASSESRGGGLTEAFF
>TRBD2|TRBJ2-7|.|TRBV18
TGTGCCAGCTCACCTCTAGCGGGGGGGAGAGAGCAGTACTTC
CASSPLAGGREQYF
>.|TRBJ1-1|.|TRBV27
TGTGCCAGCAGGACGTGGGGAGGGAGGCCTGAAGCTTTCTTT
CASRTWGGRPEAFF
>.|TRBJ2-3|.|TRBV19
TGTGCCAGTAGTCAAAGTTTCGGGACTAGCACAGATACGCAGTATTTT
CASSQSFGTSTDTQYF
>TRBD1|TRBJ1-3|.|TRBV28
TGTGCCAGCGGGACCGGGACAGCCGGAAACACCATATATTTT
CASGTGTAGNTIYF
>.|TRBJ2-7|.|TRBV28
TGTGCCAGCAGTCGGATTCCTGAGGGCTACGAGCAGTACTTC
CASSRIPEGYEQYF
>TRBD2|TRBJ2-7|.|TRBV30
TGTGCCTTTGGGGCCTTTCAGCGGGGGCCCTACGAGCAGTACTTC
CAFGAFQRGPYEQYF
>TRBD1|TRBJ1-5|.|TRBV19
TGTGCCAGTAGTAAATTGGGGACAGGGTCTCAGCCCCAGCATTTT
CASSKLGTGSQPQHF
>.|TRBJ2-5|.|TRBV5-1
TGCGCCAGCAGCTTGGGTGGCTCTCCGGGAGAGACCCAGTACTTC
CASSLGGSPGETQYF
>TRBD2|TRBJ2-7|.|TRBV4-1
TGCGCCAGCAGCCAGGGACTAGACCCCTACGAGCAGTACTTC
CASSQGLDPYEQYF
>.|TRBJ1-1|.|TRBV6-5
TGTGCCAGCAGACTAAGCCAGGGGAACACTGAAGCTTTCTTT
CASRLSQGNTEAFF
>.|TRBJ1-3|once|TRBV6-5
TGTGCCACCCGGAGCTCTGGAAACACCATATATTTT
CATRSSGNTIYF
>.|TRBJ1-6|.|TRBV2
TGTGCCAGCAGTGAAGATGGGGATGTGAGGGTCTCACCCCTCCACTTT
CASSEDGDVRVSPLHF
>.|TRBJ1-2|.|TRBV28
TGTGCCAGCAGTTTATCATTCAGGGAGGGGAAGGCCTATGGCTACACCTTC
CASSLSFREGKAYGYTF
>.|TRBJ2-5|.|TRBV5-1
TGCGCCAGCAGCCCGGTGTTGGCGGGGGAGACCCAGTACTTC
CASSPVLAGETQYF
>TRBD1|TRBJ1-1|.|TRBV2
TGTGCCAGCAAGAAGGACAGGGTGAACACTGAAGCTTTCTTT
CASKKDRVNTEAFF
>.|TRBJ1-1|.|TRBV6-5
TGTGCCAGCACCGACAGTGGACCTCCTGAAGCTTTCTTT
CASTDSGPPEAFF
>.|TRBJ1-3|.|TRBV2
TGTGCCAGCAGAGACAGATTTGGAAACACCATATATTTT
CASRDRFGNTIYF
>TRBD1|TRBJ2-7|.|TRBV27
TGTGCCAGCAGTCCACGGGACAGGGTCCCCCACGAGCAGTACTTC
CASSPRDRVPHEQYF
>.|TRBJ1-1|.|TRBV29-1
TGCAGCGTTGCCACAGGGAATATGAACACTGAAGCTTTCTTT
CSVATGNMNTEAFF
>.|TRBJ2-5|.|TRBV7-2
TGTGCCAGCAGCTTAGAACACAGGGATAGGGAGACCCAGTACTTC
CASSLEHRDRETQYF
>TRBD1|TRBJ2-1|once|TRBV10-3
TGTGCCATCGGGGACAGTCCATTATACAATGAGCAGTTCTTC
CAIGDSPLYNEQFF
>.|TRBJ1-2|.|TRBV6-6
TGTGCCAGCAGGGACCGGGACACCCATGGCTACACCTTC
CASRDRDTHGYTF